A selection of T cell receptor beta chains follows, all from one sample in a study of T cells in Graves' hyperthyroidism and ophthalmopathy. TCRdb called the multiplex PCR reads again in MiXCR, with one record for every CDR3 protein. The sample has more than 500,000 distinct CDR3 sequences, about 15% seen once; the top ten hold 3.5% to 4.5%. The sequenced sample was blood. The receptor source for this set is a woman aged 40-49 years with Graves' ophthalmopathy. CDR3s include the opening cysteine and the closing phenylalanine or tryptophan. Each record gives: D gene, V gene, J gene, clone size, CDR3 protein, CDR3 DNA. A D gene is named only where the DNA matches it firmly. The listing skips clone size in some rows; elsewhere it reads once, few, many or a size class.

.,TRBV19,TRBJ2-2,.,CASSSNTQVMNTGELFF,TGTGCCAGTAGTTCCAACACACAGGTTATGAACACCGGGGAGCTGTTTTTT
.,TRBV19,TRBJ1-5,many,CASSIVRNQPQHF,TGTGCCAGTAGTATAGTCAGGAATCAGCCCCAGCATTTT
TRBD1,TRBV28,TRBJ2-7,many,CASSTSGTGFYEQYF,TGTGCCAGCAGTACATCCGGGACAGGGTTCTACGAGCAGTACTTC
.,TRBV7-9,TRBJ2-3,.,CAGTEGLVDTQYF,TGTGCCGGAACAGAGGGGCTAGTGGATACGCAGTATTTT
.,TRBV9,TRBJ1-1,many,CASSPTGPMNTEAFF,TGTGCCAGCAGCCCAACCGGGCCCATGAACACTGAAGCTTTCTTT
TRBD1,TRBV28,TRBJ1-5,many,CASSRPKRDRRYSNQPQHF,TGTGCCAGCAGCCGACCAAAACGGGACAGGAGATATAGCAATCAGCCCCAGCATTTT
.,TRBV12-3/TRBV12-4,TRBJ1-1,many,CASSLGTTEAFF,TGTGCCAGCAGTTTAGGGACCACTGAAGCTTTCTTT
.,TRBV6-1,TRBJ2-5,many,CASGLEGETQYF,TGTGCCAGCGGCCTGGAGGGGGAGACCCAGTACTTC
TRBD1,TRBV6-5,TRBJ2-5,many,CASSYARGHGETQYF,TGTGCCAGCAGTTACGCAAGGGGGCATGGGGAGACCCAGTACTTC
.,TRBV25-1,TRBJ1-1,many,CASTEGGSEGEAFF,TGTGCCAGCACCGAGGGAGGCTCAGAGGGTGAAGCTTTCTTT
.,TRBV18,TRBJ2-7,many,CASSPPEAYEQYF,TGTGCCAGCTCACCACCCGAAGCCTACGAGCAGTACTTC
.,TRBV6-5,TRBJ2-7,many,CASVVMVGRTSGYSLREQYF,TGTGCCAGCGTCGTGATGGTGGGCAGGACCAGTGGCTATTCTTTACGAGAGCAGTACTTC
TRBD2,TRBV12-3/TRBV12-4,TRBJ2-5,many,CASSLELAGRETQYF,TGTGCCAGCAGTTTGGAGCTAGCGGGACGGGAGACCCAGTACTTC
TRBD2,TRBV10-2,TRBJ2-5,.,CASLGLAGIGRSETQYF,TGCGCCAGCCTGGGACTAGCGGGAATTGGGAGGTCGGAGACCCAGTACTTC